The rows below give T cell receptor beta chains drawn from one sample of a study of blood T cells in healthy people across ages. One entry per CDR3 protein results from TCRdb running MiXCR on the 5' RACE reads. The repertoire holds about 800,000 distinct CDR3 sequences, with roughly 60% as singletons. Sequencing used blood. These receptors were taken from a man aged 25-40 years in good health. CDR3s include the opening cysteine and the closing phenylalanine or tryptophan. Each record gives: CDR3 protein, CDR3 DNA, J gene, clone size, V gene, D gene. A D gene is named only where the DNA matches it firmly. Size is stated for part of the rows, as once, few or many counts, or as a class when the clone is expanded.

CASGLRGSTHNEQFF	TGTGCCAGCGGCCTACGGGGGTCTACCCACAATGAGCAGTTCTTC	TRBJ2-1	-	TRBV25-1	-
CASSVTASGANVLTF	TGTGCCAGCAGCGTCACAGCTTCTGGGGCCAACGTCCTGACTTTC	TRBJ2-6	-	TRBV7-9	-
CATSRDRTAEVDTQYF	TGTGCCACCAGCAGAGATCGCACAGCCGAGGTGGATACGCAGTATTTT	TRBJ2-3	-	TRBV15	-
CASTLVGGDNEQFF	TGTGCCAGCACCCTTGTGGGGGGGGACAATGAGCAGTTCTTC	TRBJ2-1	-	TRBV7-8	TRBD2
CSAKTVNYGYTF	TGCAGTGCCAAAACAGTTAACTATGGCTACACCTTC	TRBJ1-2	few	TRBV20-1	-
CSARIGTSGRHGQFF	TGCAGTGCTAGAATCGGGACTAGCGGGAGACATGGGCAGTTCTTC	TRBJ2-1	many	TRBV20-1	TRBD2
CASKNRGLNYGYTF	TGTGCCAGCAAAAACAGGGGACTAAACTATGGCTACACCTTC	TRBJ1-2	-	TRBV2	TRBD1
CASSELVSSSYEQYF	TGTGCCAGCAGTGAACTTGTCTCCAGTTCCTACGAGCAGTACTTC	TRBJ2-7	few	TRBV6-1	-
CSAGRVSEQYF	TGCAGCGCCGGCCGTGTGTCCGAGCAGTACTTC	TRBJ2-7	-	TRBV29-1	-
CASSIRLAANEQFF	TGTGCCAGCAGCATCCGACTAGCGGCCAATGAGCAGTTCTTC	TRBJ2-1	-	TRBV14	TRBD2
CAIGRTDYEQYF	TGTGCCATCGGACGGACCGACTACGAGCAGTACTTC	TRBJ2-7	-	TRBV28	-
CASSFGFVEQFF	TGTGCCAGCAGCTTTGGGTTTGTTGAGCAGTTCTTC	TRBJ2-1	-	TRBV5-5	-
CSATPGLTQETQYF	TGCAGTGCTACACCGGGTCTTACACAAGAGACCCAGTACTTC	TRBJ2-5	few	TRBV20-1	-
CAWIVPEADTQYF	TGTGCCTGGATTGTGCCAGAAGCAGATACGCAGTATTTT	TRBJ2-3	few	TRBV30	-
CASSLILRNEQYF	TGTGCCAGCAGCTTAATTTTACGCAATGAGCAGTACTTC	TRBJ2-5	-	TRBV7-9	-
CSARWPARETQYF	TGCAGTGCGCGGTGGCCCGCCCGAGAGACCCAGTACTTC	TRBJ2-5	-	TRBV20-1	-
CATMMTANYGYTF	TGTGCCACGATGATGACCGCTAACTATGGCTACACCTTC	TRBJ1-2	once	TRBV2	-
CASSPGQYNEQFF	TGCGCCAGCAGTCCCGGGCAGTACAATGAGCAGTTCTTC	TRBJ2-1	many	TRBV5-1	-
CSARRLRGGVETQYF	TGCAGTGCTAGACGATTACGGGGCGGTGTAGAGACCCAGTACTTC	TRBJ2-5	-	TRBV20-1	-
CASSPSFSPLHF	TGTGCCAGCAGCCCAAGCTTTTCACCCCTCCACTTT	TRBJ1-6	-	TRBV7-2	-
CASRPLAGGVTDTQYF	TGCGCCAGCAGGCCCCTAGCGGGGGGCGTCACAGATACGCAGTATTTT	TRBJ2-3	-	TRBV5-1	TRBD2
CASSLGSGQGWRSPLHF	TGTGCCAGCAGCTTAGGATCGGGGCAGGGTTGGAGGTCACCCCTCCACTTT	TRBJ1-6	-	TRBV7-9	-
CSAPPSGTYNEQFF	TGCAGTGCTCCACCTAGCGGGACCTACAATGAGCAGTTCTTC	TRBJ2-1	few	TRBV20-1	TRBD2
CASSLIPGGGYEQYF	TGTGCCAGCAGTTTAATCCCTGGGGGAGGTTACGAGCAGTACTTC	TRBJ2-7	-	TRBV27	-
CSANSLGGRADTQYF	TGCAGTGCCAATTCCCTTGGCGGGAGAGCAGATACGCAGTATTTT	TRBJ2-3	few	TRBV20-1	TRBD2
CASSSGLEQYF	TGTGCCAGCAGCTCAGGGCTAGAGCAGTACTTC	TRBJ2-7	-	TRBV7-9	-
CASSWGQEGTEAFF	TGCGCCAGCAGCTGGGGACAGGAGGGCACTGAAGCTTTCTTT	TRBJ1-1	-	TRBV5-1	TRBD1
CASSSRTGVSPYTF	TGTGCCAGCAGCTCCCGGACCGGCGTTTCCCCTTACACCTTC	TRBJ1-2	-	TRBV13	-
CAISRDRGGEQYF	TGTGCCATCAGTAGAGACCGAGGGGGCGAGCAGTACTTC	TRBJ2-7	-	TRBV10-3	-
CASSVEGAEGPYEQYF	TGTGCCAGCAGCGTGGAGGGTGCAGAAGGACCCTACGAGCAGTACTTC	TRBJ2-7	-	TRBV7-9	-
CASSPLARGETQYF	TGTGCCAGCAGTCCTCTAGCACGCGGGGAGACCCAGTACTTC	TRBJ2-5	few	TRBV7-6	-
CASSHPQAGGGNEQFF	TGCGCCAGCAGCCATCCCCAGGCAGGGGGGGGCAATGAGCAGTTCTTC	TRBJ2-1	few	TRBV4-3	-
CASSQDRIGGRGELFF	TGCGCCAGCAGCCAAGATCGCATTGGCGGCAGGGGGGAGCTGTTTTTT	TRBJ2-2	-	TRBV4-3	-
CASRPTTVNTEAFF	TGCGCCAGCAGACCGACAACAGTGAACACTGAAGCTTTCTTT	TRBJ1-1	-	TRBV5-1	-
CSARDLRTNYGYTF	TGCAGTGCTAGAGATCTCCGTACGAACTATGGCTACACCTTC	TRBJ1-2	-	TRBV20-1	-
CASSSPSGRGEQYF	TGTGCCAGCAGCTCTCCCAGCGGGAGAGGCGAGCAGTACTTC	TRBJ2-7	-	TRBV7-9	TRBD2
CVISEVGLYEQYF	TGTGTCATCAGTGAAGTGGGCTTGTACGAGCAGTACTTC	TRBJ2-7	-	TRBV10-3	-
CASKSPRGSDYEQYF	TGTGCCAGCAAAAGCCCTCGAGGGTCCGACTACGAGCAGTACTTC	TRBJ2-7	once	TRBV28	-
CASSVEGGVSTDTQYF	TGTGCCAGCAGCGTAGAGGGCGGGGTTAGCACAGATACGCAGTATTTT	TRBJ2-3	once	TRBV9	-
CSARDIKTQPQHF	TGCAGTGCAAGGGACATCAAAACCCAGCCCCAGCATTTT	TRBJ1-5	-	TRBV20-1	-
CASSSDQGANSYEQYF	TGTGCCAGCAGTTCTGACCAGGGGGCGAACTCCTACGAGCAGTACTTC	TRBJ2-7	-	TRBV28	TRBD1
CASSPTQTEQETQYF	TGTGCCAGCAGCCCAACCCAGACAGAACAAGAGACCCAGTACTTC	TRBJ2-5	-	TRBV9	-
CAISAAGVSADTQYF	TGTGCCATCAGTGCGGCGGGGGTGAGCGCAGATACGCAGTATTTT	TRBJ2-3	-	TRBV10-3	TRBD2
CASSVEGGANQPQHF	TGTGCCAGCAGCGTAGAGGGAGGTGCCAATCAGCCCCAGCATTTT	TRBJ1-5	-	TRBV9	-
CASTSSGTGTNNGQFF	TGTGCCAGCACCTCCTCCGGGACAGGGACAAACAATGGGCAGTTCTTC	TRBJ2-1	-	TRBV7-9	TRBD1
CSARSGDPGNYGYTF	TGCAGTGCCAGGAGCGGAGACCCGGGCAACTATGGCTACACCTTC	TRBJ1-2	-	TRBV20-1	-
CASRTPDGSTDTQYF	TGTGCCAGCCGTACTCCTGACGGGAGCACAGATACGCAGTATTTT	TRBJ2-3	few	TRBV28	-
CASRHEARQPQHF	TGTGCCAGCAGGCATGAGGCCCGGCAGCCCCAGCATTTT	TRBJ1-5	-	TRBV27	-
CASSMLAGSSGANVLTF	TGTGCCAGCTCAATGCTAGCGGGTTCTTCTGGGGCCAACGTCCTGACTTTC	TRBJ2-6	-	TRBV18	TRBD2
CASSTTTGVPYEQYF	TGTGCCAGCAGCACCACGACAGGGGTCCCCTACGAGCAGTACTTC	TRBJ2-7	-	TRBV6-5	TRBD1
CASSPGTGFTEAFF	TGTGCCAGCAGTCCAGGGACAGGGTTCACTGAAGCTTTCTTT	TRBJ1-1	few	TRBV6-4	TRBD1
CSVEDLAGGGYEQYF	TGCAGCGTTGAAGATTTGGCGGGGGGGGGTTACGAGCAGTACTTC	TRBJ2-7	-	TRBV29-1	TRBD2
CASSSRPGGQPQHF	TGTGCCAGCAGTTCCCGGCCAGGCGGACAGCCCCAGCATTTT	TRBJ1-5	-	TRBV12-3/TRBV12-4	-
CASSQDMGQGGYGYTF	TGTGCCAGCAGCCAAGATATGGGCCAGGGCGGCTATGGCTACACCTTC	TRBJ1-2	once	TRBV14	-
CASSLVRGSGSYNEQFF	TGTGCCAGCAGCCTGGTCCGGGGGAGTGGGTCCTACAATGAGCAGTTCTTC	TRBJ2-1	-	TRBV5-4	-
CSVVQGPRANNGYTF	TGCAGCGTTGTTCAGGGTCCTCGGGCCAACAATGGCTACACCTTC	TRBJ1-2	-	TRBV29-1	-
CASSLRRTYNEQFF	TGTGCCAGCAGCTTACGGAGAACGTACAATGAGCAGTTCTTC	TRBJ2-1	few	TRBV11-1	-
CASSFRTLRDTQYF	TGTGCCAGCAGCTTCCGTACGCTTAGAGATACGCAGTATTTT	TRBJ2-3	few	TRBV7-2	-